Included here is one TCR beta chain sequence, with context. The data belong to a study of cytomegalovirus exposure and HLA in healthy donors. Use of 60 Vbeta and 13 Jbeta primers characterized the PCR. The protocol was immunoSEQ multiplex PCR, while the TCRdb copy is restricted to in-frame clones and leaves out a portion. This table holds some 180,000 clones, around 80% found once. The CDR3 totals 15 residues. Germline CDR1 and CDR2: SGHNT and YENEEA. V dropped 5 bases and J dropped 0; count of bases not matched to a gene: 7. The rearrangement uses TRBV11-3 and TRBJ2-7; the match to TRBD1 covers 7 bases. The sample comprised PBMCs. This clonotype was obtained from a girl under 18 in good health and CMV-seropositive. The CDR3 DNA reads TGTGCCAGCAGCAGACAGGGCTTTTCCTCCTACGAGCAGTACTTC. Protein: CASSRQGFSSYEQYF.